This T cell receptor beta chain appears in the sequencing data of a study of blood T cell repertoires in COVID-19. At the level of the study: Spain, Italy and the United States supplied samples that represented acute and convalescent COVID-19. PBMCs, B-cell-depleted T cells, or T cells were the source of the cDNA or gDNA that made up the material.

Authors' processing steps: Quantification of nucleated cells was approximated via reference gene primer amplification. Only in-frame clones appear in the TCRdb table, and some are missing; sequencing was by immunoSEQ multiplex PCR. From that table come the V and J calls and clone size; the DNA was used to work out D and trimming. The data contain 66,000 or so clones, about four fifths of them singletons. The sequence derives from a human donor in a cohort sampled during active COVID-19. Sequenced sample: peripheral blood.

CDR3 region: CASSRSRSEKLFF. The CDR3 nucleotides are TGTGCCAGCAGCCGAAGCCGTAGTGAAAAACTGTTTTTT. V is TRBV7-8 and J is TRBJ1-4; D is unresolved. Trimming shortened V by 5 bases and J by 7 bases, and 11 bases separated the two germline ends. The CDR3 extends over 13 amino acids. Looked up from germline, CDR1 is SGHVS and CDR2 is FQNEAQ.